This T cell receptor beta chain was captured by sequencing in a study of blood T cells in healthy people across ages. Then a second PCR, running roughly 6 to 12 cycles, was carried out with a sample-barcoded 5' primer and a J-beta primer mix. Unique molecular identifiers of 12 random nucleotides labeled each cDNA. TCRdb ran MiXCR on the 5' RACE reads and lists one entry per CDR3 protein. The sample includes 850,000 to 1,000,000 distinct CDR3 sequences, about 48% seen only once; the top ten take around 15%. It was around 10 milliliters of peripheral blood that were drawn from each donor. Per sample, at least 5 micrograms of total RNA were extracted. For this clonotype: Its antigen is unidentified.

Study findings and constraints: Long-lived and aged donors differed, with more naive CD4+ cells and higher diversity in the long-lived.

The CDR3 contains 13 residues. V was pared by 10 bases and J by 7 bases, with 17 bases between. The germline CDR1 and CDR2 sequences are MNHEY and SVGEGT. The chain couples TRBV6-2 or TRBV6-3 to TRBJ2-4; D unclear. Source material: blood. The source of this sequence is a man aged 30-40 years in good health. In DNA, the CDR3 is TGTGCCACCCTAGATAAGGTCGGGAACATTCAGTACTTC. Its protein product is CATLDKVGNIQYF.